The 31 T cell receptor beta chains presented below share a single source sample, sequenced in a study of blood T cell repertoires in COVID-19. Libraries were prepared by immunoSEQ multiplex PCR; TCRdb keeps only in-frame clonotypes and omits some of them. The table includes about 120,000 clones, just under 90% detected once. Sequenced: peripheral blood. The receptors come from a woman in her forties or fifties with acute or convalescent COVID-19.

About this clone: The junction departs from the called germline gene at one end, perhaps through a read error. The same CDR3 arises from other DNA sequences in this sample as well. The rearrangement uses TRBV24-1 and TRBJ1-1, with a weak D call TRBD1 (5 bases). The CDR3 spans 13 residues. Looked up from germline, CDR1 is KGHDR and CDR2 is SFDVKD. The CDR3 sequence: CATTQGLNTEAFF. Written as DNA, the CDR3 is TGCGCCACCACGCAGGGATTAAACACTGAAGCTTTCTTT.

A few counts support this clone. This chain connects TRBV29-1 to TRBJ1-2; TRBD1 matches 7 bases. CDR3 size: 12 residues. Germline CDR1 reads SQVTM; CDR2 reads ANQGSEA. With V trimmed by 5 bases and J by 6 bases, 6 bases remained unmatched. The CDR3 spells CSVRRGRDGYTF. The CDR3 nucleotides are TGCAGCGTTAGGAGGGGGCGGGATGGCTACACCTTC.

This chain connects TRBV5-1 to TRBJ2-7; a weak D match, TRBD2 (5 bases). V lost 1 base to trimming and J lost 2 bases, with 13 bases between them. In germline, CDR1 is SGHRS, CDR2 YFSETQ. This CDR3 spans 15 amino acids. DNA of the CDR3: TGCGCCAGCAGCTTGTTGGCGGGCGCGACCTACGAGCAGTACTTC. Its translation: CASSLLAGATYEQYF.

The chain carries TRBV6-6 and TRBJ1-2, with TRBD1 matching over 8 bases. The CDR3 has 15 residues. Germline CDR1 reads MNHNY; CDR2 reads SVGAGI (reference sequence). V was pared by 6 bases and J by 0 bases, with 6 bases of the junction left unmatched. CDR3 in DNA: TGTGCCAGCAGGAGGGCAGGGGGCCCTAACTATGGCTACACCTTC. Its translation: CASRRAGGPNYGYTF.

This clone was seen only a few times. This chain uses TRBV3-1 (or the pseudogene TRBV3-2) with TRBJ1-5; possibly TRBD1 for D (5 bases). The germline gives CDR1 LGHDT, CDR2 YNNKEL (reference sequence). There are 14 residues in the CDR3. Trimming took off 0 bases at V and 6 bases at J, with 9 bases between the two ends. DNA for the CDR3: TGTGCCAGCAGCCAAGATCCAGGGCGTCAGCCCCAGCATTTT. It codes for CASSQDPGRQPQHF.

CDR3 sequence (DNA): TGTGCCTGGAGTACGCGGGGGTCCTACGAGCAGTACTTC. Translating it yields CAWSTRGSYEQYF. This sequence joins TRBV30 and TRBJ2-7; 7 bases map to TRBD2. J lost 1 base, V lost 2 bases, and 2 bases had no gene match. The CDR3 totals 13 residues. Germline CDR1 GTSNPN, CDR2 SVGIG (reference sequence).

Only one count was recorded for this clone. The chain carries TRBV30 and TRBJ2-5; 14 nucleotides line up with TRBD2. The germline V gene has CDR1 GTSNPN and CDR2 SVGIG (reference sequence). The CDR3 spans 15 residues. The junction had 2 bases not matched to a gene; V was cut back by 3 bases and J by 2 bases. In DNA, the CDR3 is TGTGCCTGGAGGCGACTAGCGGGAGGGCAAGAGACCCAGTACTTC. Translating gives CAWRRLAGGQETQYF.

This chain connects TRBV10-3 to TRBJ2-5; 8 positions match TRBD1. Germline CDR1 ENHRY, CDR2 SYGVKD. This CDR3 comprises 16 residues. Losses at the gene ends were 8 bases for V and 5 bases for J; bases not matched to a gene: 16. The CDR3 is CAIRVAAGGHLETQYF. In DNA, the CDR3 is TGTGCCATCCGTGTCGCTGCAGGGGGCCATCTGGAGACCCAGTACTTC.

The CDR3 DNA follows: TGCGCCAGCAGCTTGGCCATTCAAGGGGCTAATGAAAAACTGTTTTTT. It specifies CASSLAIQGANEKLFF. The V gene is TRBV5-1, the J gene TRBJ1-4; possible D gene TRBD1, 5 bases. Germline CDR1 and CDR2: SGHRS and YFSETQ. The CDR3 totals 16 residues. V was cut by 0 bases and J by 3 bases, with 12 bases left in between. Full variable domain (missing parts from reference TRBV5-1 and TRBJ1-4): KAGVTQTPRYLIKTRGQQVTLSCSPISGHRSVSWYQQTPGQGLQFLFEYFSETQRNKGNFPGRFSGRQFSNSRSEMNVSTLELGDSALYLCASSLAIQGANEKLFFGSGTQLSVL.

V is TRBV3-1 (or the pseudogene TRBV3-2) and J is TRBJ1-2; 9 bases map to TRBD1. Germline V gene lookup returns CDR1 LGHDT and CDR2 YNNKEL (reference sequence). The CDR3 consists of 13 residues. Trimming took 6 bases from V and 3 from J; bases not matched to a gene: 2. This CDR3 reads CASRQGAHYGYTF. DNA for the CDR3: TGTGCCAGCAGACAGGGGGCGCACTATGGCTACACCTTC.

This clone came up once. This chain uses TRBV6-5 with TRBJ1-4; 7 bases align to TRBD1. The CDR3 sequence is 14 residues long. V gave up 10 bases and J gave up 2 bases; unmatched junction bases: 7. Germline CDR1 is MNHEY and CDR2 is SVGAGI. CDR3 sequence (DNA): TGTGCCACCCTAGGGACAGCGACTAATGAAAAACTGTTTTTT. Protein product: CATLGTATNEKLFF.

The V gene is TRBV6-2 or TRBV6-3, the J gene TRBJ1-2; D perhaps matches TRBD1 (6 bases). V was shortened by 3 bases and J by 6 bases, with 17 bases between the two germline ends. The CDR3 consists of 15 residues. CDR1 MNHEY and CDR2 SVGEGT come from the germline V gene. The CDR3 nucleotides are TGTGCCAGCAGTTATTGGCAGGGGCCCCGCGATGGCTACACCTTC. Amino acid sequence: CASSYWQGPRDGYTF.

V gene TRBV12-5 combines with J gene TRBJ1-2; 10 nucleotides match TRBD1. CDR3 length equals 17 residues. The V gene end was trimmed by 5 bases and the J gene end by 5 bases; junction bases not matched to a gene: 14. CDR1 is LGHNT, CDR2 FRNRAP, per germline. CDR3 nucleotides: TGTGCTAGTGGTCCCTTCTCTGACAGGGGGCATAGATATGGCTACACCTTC. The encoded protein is CASGPFSDRGHRYGYTF.

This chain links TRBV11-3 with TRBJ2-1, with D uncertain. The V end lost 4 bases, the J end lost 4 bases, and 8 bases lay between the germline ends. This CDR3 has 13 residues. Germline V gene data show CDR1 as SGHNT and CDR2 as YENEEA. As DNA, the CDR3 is TGTGCCAGCAGCTATCTCCAGTACAATGAGCAGTTCTTC. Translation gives CASSYLQYNEQFF. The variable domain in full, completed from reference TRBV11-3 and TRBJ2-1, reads EAGVVQSPRYKIIEKKQPVAFWCNPISGHNTLYWYLQNLGQGPELLIRYENEEAVDDSQLPKDRFSAERLKGVDSTLKIQPAELGDSAVYLCASSYLQYNEQFFGPGTRLTVL.

The CDR3 spells CASSGGSDRVGTEAFF. For the CDR3, the DNA is TGTGCCAGCAGCGGGGGATCCGACAGGGTAGGGACTGAAGCTTTCTTT. J is TRBJ1-1 and V is TRBV9, with 7 nucleotides matching TRBD1. Germline loops: CDR1 SGDLS, CDR2 YYNGEE. V lost 3 bases and J lost 5; bases outside the gene matches: 13. This CDR3 region has 16 residues.

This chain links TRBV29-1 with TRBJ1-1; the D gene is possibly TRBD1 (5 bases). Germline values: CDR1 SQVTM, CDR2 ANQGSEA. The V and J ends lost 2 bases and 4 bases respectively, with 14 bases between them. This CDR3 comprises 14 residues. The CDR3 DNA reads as TGCAGCGTTGAAAGTTGGGGCTCGACCACTGAAGCTTTCTTT. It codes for CSVESWGSTTEAFF.

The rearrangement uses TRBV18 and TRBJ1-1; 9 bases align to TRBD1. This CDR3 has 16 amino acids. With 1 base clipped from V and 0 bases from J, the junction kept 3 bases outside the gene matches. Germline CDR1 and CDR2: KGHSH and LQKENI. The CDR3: CASSPRTGDMNTEAFF. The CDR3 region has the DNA TGTGCCAGCTCACCACGGACAGGGGACATGAACACTGAAGCTTTCTTT.

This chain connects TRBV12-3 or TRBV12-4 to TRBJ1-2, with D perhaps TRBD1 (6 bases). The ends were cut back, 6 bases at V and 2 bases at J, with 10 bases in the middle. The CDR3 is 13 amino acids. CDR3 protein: CASSGTPNYGYTF. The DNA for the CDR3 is TGTGCCAGCAGCGGGACACCGAACTATGGCTACACCTTC.

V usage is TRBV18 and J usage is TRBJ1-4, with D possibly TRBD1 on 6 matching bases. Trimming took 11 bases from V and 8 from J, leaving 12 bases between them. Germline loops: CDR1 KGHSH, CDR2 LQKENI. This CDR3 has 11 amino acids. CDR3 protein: CAGSTGEKLFF. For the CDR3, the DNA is TGTGCCGGCAGTACAGGGGAAAAACTGTTTTTT.

The CDR3 nucleotides are TGTGCCAGCAGTTACCAGACGGGCCGGGGTAGCACCTTC. It specifies CASSYQTGRGSTF. The chain is built from TRBV6-5 and TRBJ1-2; D is uncertain. The CDR3 has 13 residues. The germline CDR1 and CDR2 sequences are MNHEY and SVGAGI. V dropped 2 bases and J dropped 13 bases, with 17 bases sitting between them.

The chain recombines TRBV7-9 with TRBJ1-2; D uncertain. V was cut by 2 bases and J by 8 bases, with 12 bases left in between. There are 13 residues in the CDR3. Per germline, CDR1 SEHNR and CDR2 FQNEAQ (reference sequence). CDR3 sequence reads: CASSLSPYAGYTF. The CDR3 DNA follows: TGTGCCAGCAGCTTATCCCCATACGCGGGCTACACCTTC. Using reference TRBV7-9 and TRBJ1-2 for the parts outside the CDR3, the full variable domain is DTGVSQNPRHKITKRGQNVTFRCDPISEHNRLYWYRQTLGQGPEFLTYFQNEAQLEKSRLLSDRFSAERPKGSFSTLEIQRTEQGDSAMYLCASSLSPYAGYTFGSGTRLTVV.

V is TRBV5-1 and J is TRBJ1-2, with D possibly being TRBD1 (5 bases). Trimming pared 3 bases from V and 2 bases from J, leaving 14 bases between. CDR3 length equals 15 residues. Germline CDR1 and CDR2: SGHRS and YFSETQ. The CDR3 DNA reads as TGCGCCAGCAGCTGGGGGGAACACAGAAACTATGGCTACACCTTC. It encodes CASSWGEHRNYGYTF.

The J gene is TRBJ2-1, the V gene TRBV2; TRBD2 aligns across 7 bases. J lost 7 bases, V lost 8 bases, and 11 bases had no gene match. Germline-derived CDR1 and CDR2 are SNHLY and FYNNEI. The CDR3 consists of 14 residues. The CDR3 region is CASLERLAWNEQFF. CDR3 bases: TGTGCCAGCCTAGAACGACTAGCATGGAATGAGCAGTTCTTC. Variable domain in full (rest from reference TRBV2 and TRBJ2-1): EPEVTQTPSHQVTQMGQEVILRCVPISNHLYFYWYRQILGQKVEFLVSFYNNEISEKSEIFDDQFSVERPDGSNFTLKIRSTKLEDSAMYFCASLERLAWNEQFFGPGTRLTVL.

CDR3 sequence (DNA): TGTGCCAGCAGCTTGGGACAGGGAGATGGCTACACCTTC. Its translation is CASSLGQGDGYTF. The chain uses TRBV6-5 and TRBJ1-2, with 9 bases identical to TRBD1. Germline-derived CDR1 and CDR2 are MNHEY and SVGAGI. Losses at the gene ends were 6 bases for V and 6 bases for J; bases not matched to a gene: 5. The CDR3 extends over 13 amino acids.

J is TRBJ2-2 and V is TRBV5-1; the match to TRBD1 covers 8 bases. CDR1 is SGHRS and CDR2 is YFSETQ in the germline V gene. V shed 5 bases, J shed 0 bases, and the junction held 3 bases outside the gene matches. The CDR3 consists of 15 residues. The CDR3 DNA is TGCGCCAGCAGAAGGGACAGGACGAACACCGGGGAGCTGTTTTTT. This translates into CASRRDRTNTGELFF.

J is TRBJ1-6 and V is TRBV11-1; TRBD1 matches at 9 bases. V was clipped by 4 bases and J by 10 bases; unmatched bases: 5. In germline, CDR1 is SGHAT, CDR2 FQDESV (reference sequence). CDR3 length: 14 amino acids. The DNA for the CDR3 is TGTGCCAGCAGCTCGAGGACAGGGGTATCACCCCTCCACTTT. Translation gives CASSSRTGVSPLHF.

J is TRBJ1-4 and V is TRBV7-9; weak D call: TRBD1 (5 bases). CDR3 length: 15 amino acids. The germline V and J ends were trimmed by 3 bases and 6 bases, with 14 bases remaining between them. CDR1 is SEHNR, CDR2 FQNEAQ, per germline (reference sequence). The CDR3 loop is CASSFRQGDHEKLFF. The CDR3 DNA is TGTGCCAGCAGCTTTAGGCAGGGTGATCATGAAAAACTGTTTTTT.

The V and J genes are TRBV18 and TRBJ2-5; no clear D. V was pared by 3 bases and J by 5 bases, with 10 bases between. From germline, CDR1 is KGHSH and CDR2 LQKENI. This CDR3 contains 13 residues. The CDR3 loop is CASSPAHGETQYF. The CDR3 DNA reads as TGTGCCAGCTCACCTGCCCACGGGGAGACCCAGTACTTC.

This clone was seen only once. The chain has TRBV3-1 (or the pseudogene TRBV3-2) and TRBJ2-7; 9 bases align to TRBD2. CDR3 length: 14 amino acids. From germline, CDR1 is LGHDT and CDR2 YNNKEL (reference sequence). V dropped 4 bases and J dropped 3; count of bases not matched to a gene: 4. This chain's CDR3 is CASSRLAGSYEQYF. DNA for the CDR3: TGTGCCAGCAGCCGCCTAGCGGGGAGCTACGAGCAGTACTTC.

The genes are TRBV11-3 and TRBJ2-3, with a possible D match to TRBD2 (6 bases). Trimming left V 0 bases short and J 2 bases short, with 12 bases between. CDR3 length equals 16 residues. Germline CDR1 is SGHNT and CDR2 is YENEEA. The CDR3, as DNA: TGTGCCAGCAGCTTAGATGGTAGCGGAAACACAGATACGCAGTATTTT. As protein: CASSLDGSGNTDTQYF.

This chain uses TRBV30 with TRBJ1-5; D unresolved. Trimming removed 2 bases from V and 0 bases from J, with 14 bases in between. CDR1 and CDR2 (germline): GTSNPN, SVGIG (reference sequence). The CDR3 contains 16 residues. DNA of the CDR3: TGTGCCTGGAGTCCTTGGGCCGATCATAGCAATCAGCCCCAGCATTTT. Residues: CAWSPWADHSNQPQHF. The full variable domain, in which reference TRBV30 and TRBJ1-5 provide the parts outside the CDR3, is SQTIHQWPATLVQPVGSPLSLECTVEGTSNPNLYWYRQAAGRGLQLLFYSVGIGQISSEVPQNLSASRPQDRQFILSSKKLLLSDSGFYLCAWSPWADHSNQPQHFGDGTRLSIL.